This TCR beta chain was retrieved from a study of blood T cell repertoires in COVID-19. Before being deemed recovered, Cohort 3 donors had two negative PCRs, clearance, or symptom resolution. J was trimmed by 7 bases and V by 5 bases; bases with no gene match: 1. Germline-derived CDR1 and CDR2 are DFQATT and SNEGSKA (reference sequence). There are 11 residues in the CDR3. Measured with immunoSEQ multiplex PCR; TCRdb has only the in-frame clones, and not every one. In the table there are about 460,000 clones, more than 85% of which are singletons. The sequence was collected from a woman aged 55 to 70 who had recovered from COVID-19. The specimen was PBMCs or T cells enriched from blood (not recorded which). This chain links TRBV20-1 with TRBJ2-2, with 7 bases identical to TRBD1. CDR3 protein: CSAGTVGELFF. The CDR3 DNA follows: TGCAGTGCTGGGACAGTCGGGGAGCTGTTTTTT.